The 24 T cell receptor beta chains given below trace back to one sample, sequenced in a study of blood T cell repertoires in COVID-19. The method was immunoSEQ multiplex PCR; TCRdb's version includes in-frame clones alone and lacks a portion of them. The sample records 250,000 to 300,000 clones, 80% to 90% being singletons. The sample taken for sequencing was peripheral blood. Receptor source: a woman in her seventies with acute or convalescent COVID-19.

The genes are TRBV5-4 and TRBJ2-3; weak D call: TRBD1 (5 bases). CDR1 and CDR2 from the germline V gene are SGHNT and YYREEE (reference sequence). The germline V and J ends were trimmed by 3 bases and 4 bases, with 9 bases remaining between them. The CDR3 is 13 amino acids. In nucleotides, the CDR3 is TGTGCCAGCAGCTCCAGGGAATCAGATACGCAGTATTTT. Amino acids: CASSSRESDTQYF.

There are a few counts of this clone. V is TRBV5-4 and J is TRBJ1-1; the D gene is possibly TRBD1 (5 bases). Trimming took 4 bases from V and 0 from J, leaving 13 bases between them. Germline lookup yields CDR1 SGHNT and CDR2 YYREEE (reference sequence). This CDR3 comprises 15 residues. CDR3 protein: CASSGGRQMNTEAFF. For the CDR3, the DNA is TGTGCCAGCAGCGGGGGGAGGCAGATGAACACTGAAGCTTTCTTT.

The gene calls are TRBV4-2 and TRBJ2-7, with D perhaps matching TRBD2 (7 bases). CDR3 length: 14 residues. In germline, CDR1 is LGHNA, CDR2 YNFKEQ. Trimming removed 0 bases from V and 6 bases from J, with 12 bases in between. The DNA of the CDR3 is TGTGCCAGCAGCCAAGATCTTAGGGGGGGCGAGCAGTACTTC. It encodes CASSQDLRGGEQYF.

This chain uses TRBV9 with TRBJ1-3; 8 bases match TRBD1. Germline CDR1 is SGDLS and CDR2 is YYNGEE. Germline trimming cut 1 base from V and 4 bases from J; bases unmatched to any gene: 7. The CDR3 covers 16 residues. The CDR3, as DNA: TGTGCCAGCAGCGTACAGGGGGCGCGTCGCGGAAACACCATATATTTT. As protein: CASSVQGARRGNTIYF.

V and J are TRBV6-1 and TRBJ2-7; 9 nucleotides match TRBD1. Losses at the gene ends were 2 bases for V and 3 bases for J; bases not matched to a gene: 8. CDR1 and CDR2 (germline): MNHNS, SASEGT. This CDR3 spans 16 amino acids. The chain's CDR3 is CASSEFSNRGHYEQYF. In DNA form, the CDR3 reads TGTGCCAGCAGTGAATTCTCAAACAGGGGGCACTACGAGCAGTACTTC.

V usage is TRBV3-1 (or the pseudogene TRBV3-2) and J usage is TRBJ2-7; D is possibly TRBD1 (5 bases). The CDR3 extends over 13 amino acids. Germline CDR1 and CDR2: LGHDT and YNNKEL (reference sequence). The V end lost 4 bases, the J end lost 6 bases, and 13 bases lay between the germline ends. The CDR3 region is CASSLQGLGEQYF. The CDR3 DNA sequence: TGTGCCAGCAGCCTCCAGGGCTTGGGCGAGCAGTACTTC.

V usage is TRBV15 and J usage is TRBJ1-6, with D perhaps TRBD1 (5 bases). Trimming left V 1 base short and J 5 bases short, with 9 bases between. CDR1 is LNHNV, CDR2 YYDKDF, per germline (reference sequence). CDR3 length equals 15 residues. CDR3 protein: CATSRAQGNNSPLHF. The CDR3 bases are TGTGCCACCAGCAGAGCCCAGGGTAATAATTCACCCCTCCACTTT.

In its sample, this clone was seen once. V gene TRBV4-2 combines with J gene TRBJ2-3; D is possibly TRBD2 (7 bases). The V gene's germline CDR1 is LGHNA and CDR2 YNFKEQ. V shed 6 bases and J shed 2 bases, with 15 bases lying between them. The CDR3 covers 15 residues. The chain's CDR3 is CASRPGGRVTDTQYF. The DNA for the CDR3 is TGTGCCAGCAGACCGGGGGGCAGGGTCACAGATACGCAGTATTTT.

The gene calls are TRBV15 and TRBJ1-2, with D unresolved. V lost 5 bases to trimming and J lost 2 bases, with 15 bases between them. The CDR3 contains 15 residues. Germline V gene lookup returns CDR1 LNHNV and CDR2 YYDKDF (reference sequence). CDR3: CATSPRGEINYGYTF. DNA of the CDR3: TGTGCCACCAGCCCCCGGGGTGAGATAAACTATGGCTACACCTTC. The full variable domain, rest sourced from reference TRBV15 and TRBJ1-2, is DAMVIQNPRYQVTQFGKPVTLSCSQTLNHNVMYWYQQKSSQAPKLLFHYYDKDFNNEADTPDNFQSRRPNTSFCFLDIRSPGLGDTAMYLCATSPRGEINYGYTFGSGTRLTVV.

The rearrangement joins TRBV19 to TRBJ1-1, with 10 bases aligning to TRBD1. The germline V gene encodes CDR1 LNHDA and CDR2 SQIVND (reference sequence). V dropped 6 bases and J dropped 6; count of bases not matched to a gene: 7. The CDR3 loop spans 14 amino acids. The CDR3 loop reads CASRAPGQGAEAFF. The DNA of the CDR3 is TGTGCCAGTAGGGCGCCCGGACAGGGGGCTGAAGCTTTCTTT.

This chain joins TRBV5-1 and TRBJ2-5, with 7 bases lining up with TRBD1. After removal of 4 bases from V and 3 bases from J, the junction contained 0 bases not matched to a gene. This CDR3 contains 12 residues. Per germline, CDR1 SGHRS and CDR2 YFSETQ. The CDR3 nucleotides read TGCGCCAGCAGCCAGGGGGAAGAGACCCAGTACTTC. Translating it yields CASSQGEETQYF.

The chain employs TRBV5-1 and TRBJ1-1; 7 bases agree with TRBD1. The ends lost 2 bases at V and 1 base at J; junction bases unmatched: 2. The CDR3 has 14 residues. Germline CDR1 reads SGHRS; CDR2 reads YFSETQ. In DNA form, the CDR3 reads TGCGCCAGCAGCTTTACAGGGGCGAACACTGAAGCTTTCTTT. Translating it yields CASSFTGANTEAFF.

This clone was recorded only once. This chain uses TRBV6-5 with TRBJ2-2, with 12 bases fitting TRBD2. Germline assignment: CDR1 MNHEY and CDR2 SVGAGI. V shed 5 bases, J shed 8 bases, and the junction held 6 bases outside the gene matches. The CDR3 loop spans 15 amino acids. The CDR3 DNA sequence: TGTGCCAGCAGTCTAGCGGGGGGGCTGGAAGGGGAGCTGTTTTTT. It codes for CASSLAGGLEGELFF.

This chain links TRBV11-3 with TRBJ2-3; 8 bases match TRBD2. CDR1 is SGHNT, CDR2 YENEEA, per germline. This CDR3 spans 14 amino acids. Trimming removed 5 bases from V and 5 bases from J; junction bases left unmatched: 6. The CDR3 region is CASSPGGAQDTQYF. CDR3 sequence (DNA): TGTGCCAGCAGCCCCGGGGGGGCCCAAGATACGCAGTATTTT.

V gene TRBV11-3 combines with J gene TRBJ2-1; D not resolved. The CDR3 has 15 amino acids. The germline V gene encodes CDR1 SGHNT and CDR2 YENEEA. Trimming left V 1 base short and J 6 bases short, with 13 bases between. CDR3 sequence: CASSLGAGRFNEQFF. DNA for the CDR3: TGTGCCAGCAGCTTAGGCGCTGGTCGGTTCAATGAGCAGTTCTTC. The whole variable domain, remainder taken from reference TRBV11-3 and TRBJ2-1, is EAGVVQSPRYKIIEKKQPVAFWCNPISGHNTLYWYLQNLGQGPELLIRYENEEAVDDSQLPKDRFSAERLKGVDSTLKIQPAELGDSAVYLCASSLGAGRFNEQFFGPGTRLTVL.

The CDR3 nucleotides are TGTGCCAGCAGCCCGTGGGGGGACAGGGCTAGGTACCATGAGCAGTTCTTC. Its translation: CASSPWGDRARYHEQFF. The rearrangement links TRBV9 to TRBJ2-1, with 9 bases identical to TRBD1. The CDR3 loop spans 17 amino acids. From germline, CDR1 is SGDLS and CDR2 YYNGEE. The junction had 16 bases not matched to a gene; V was cut back by 4 bases and J by 8 bases.

This clone was detected only once. V is TRBV7-6 and J is TRBJ2-1; TRBD1 agrees at 7 bases. The germline CDR1 and CDR2 sequences are SGHVS and FNYEAQ. The length of the CDR3 is 15 residues. Trimming took 5 bases from V and 0 from J; bases not matched to a gene: 4. The CDR3 region is CASSNRQGSYNEQFF. The CDR3 DNA is TGTGCCAGCAGCAATCGACAGGGCTCCTACAATGAGCAGTTCTTC.

In its sample, this clone was seen once. The junction shows a germline mismatch at one end, possibly a read error. This rearrangement joins TRBV19 to TRBJ1-2; 7 bases line up with TRBD1. Germline V gives CDR1 LNHDA, CDR2 SQIVND (reference sequence). The length of the CDR3 is 12 residues. The CDR3 here is CASSTGTVGYTF. CDR3 bases: TGTGCCAGCAGTACGGGGACAGTTGGCTACACCTTC.

V and J are TRBV11-2 and TRBJ2-7; the match to TRBD2 covers 7 bases. CDR3 length: 16 residues. V shed 3 bases, J shed 2 bases, and the junction held 10 bases outside the gene matches. CDR1 is SGHAT and CDR2 is FQNNGV in the germline V gene. Here the CDR3 DNA reads TGTGCCAGCAGCTTTAATTCCGCTAGCGGAGCCTACGAGCAGTACTTC. Translation: CASSFNSASGAYEQYF.

This clone has more than one count but fewer than ten. The chain couples TRBV11-2 to TRBJ1-1; D is unresolved. The CDR3 contains 17 residues. Trimming removed 5 bases from V and 1 base from J, with 20 bases in between. CDR1 SGHAT and CDR2 FQNNGV come from the germline V gene. CDR3 sequence reads: CASSPWGGLTRNTEAFF. The DNA for the CDR3 is TGTGCCAGCAGCCCATGGGGAGGGCTAACGAGGAACACTGAAGCTTTCTTT.

The chain joins TRBV19 to TRBJ2-7; tentatively, D is TRBD1 (6 bases). This CDR3 is 13 amino acids long. Per germline, CDR1 LNHDA and CDR2 SQIVND (reference sequence). Trimming took 5 bases from V and 4 from J, leaving 12 bases between them. The CDR3 region has the DNA TGTGCCAGTAGTGTCTCCAGGGGTTACGAGCAGTACTTC. Translating it yields CASSVSRGYEQYF.

The genes are TRBV5-1 and TRBJ1-1; D not certain. This CDR3 is 13 amino acids long. Germline CDR1 is SGHRS and CDR2 is YFSETQ. V was clipped by 2 bases and J by 2 bases, with 7 bases between them. The chain's CDR3 is CASSFTANTEAFF. The CDR3 nucleotides read TGCGCCAGCAGCTTTACAGCCAACACTGAAGCTTTCTTT.

J is TRBJ2-5 and V is TRBV2; the match to TRBD1 covers 7 bases. The CDR3 loop spans 14 amino acids. Germline V gives CDR1 SNHLY, CDR2 FYNNEI. The V gene end was trimmed by 6 bases and the J gene end by 5 bases; junction bases not matched to a gene: 9. CDR3 sequence: CASRYDRAVETQYF. As DNA, the CDR3 is TGTGCCAGCAGATACGACAGGGCCGTCGAGACCCAGTACTTC.

This clone was observed a single time. V gene TRBV19 combines with J gene TRBJ1-1; TRBD1 is a possible D gene (6 bases). CDR3 length: 13 residues. CDR1 and CDR2 from the germline V gene are LNHDA and SQIVND (reference sequence). Between the trimmed V and J ends, which lost 6 bases and 4 bases, there was a span of 12 bases. This chain's CDR3 is CASRNREGTEAFF. The CDR3 DNA reads as TGTGCCAGTAGGAACAGGGAGGGCACTGAAGCTTTCTTT.